Listed below are T cell receptor beta chains from one sample, sequenced in a study of T cells after yellow fever vaccination. A single record per CDR3 protein comes from TCRdb applying MiXCR to the 5' RACE reads. The sample lists about 63,000 distinct CDR3 sequences; 7.4% were seen once. The sequencing here drew on CD8+ T cells sorted from PBMCs, taken 15 days after the yellow fever booster vaccination. The receptors were sampled from a man aged 25-45 years who received the YFV17D yellow fever vaccine. Each CDR3 is given with its conserved first and last residue. D genes are given only for firm matches. Some rows mark clone size as missing; the rest say once, few, many or name a class of expanded clone.

J: TRBJ2-3
D: TRBD2
size: many
V: TRBV4-3
length: 17
CDR3: CASSQDRTSGSTDTQYF
DNA: TGCGCCAGCAGCCAAGATCGGACTAGCGGTAGCACAGATACGCAGTATTTT

J: TRBJ2-2
D: .
size: many
V: TRBV24-1
length: 13
CDR3: CAAFDLETGELFF
DNA: TGTGCCGCCTTCGACCTAGAGACCGGGGAGCTGTTTTTT

J: TRBJ2-6
D: .
size: many
V: TRBV7-9
length: 15
CDR3: CASSAINYGANVLTF
DNA: TGTGCCAGCAGCGCCATAAATTACGGGGCCAACGTCCTGACTTTC

J: TRBJ2-3
D: TRBD1
size: many
V: TRBV9
length: 15
CDR3: CASSGQFSGGDTQYF
DNA: TGTGCCAGCAGCGGACAGTTCTCAGGGGGAGATACGCAGTATTTT

J: TRBJ2-2
D: .
size: many
V: TRBV20-1
length: 14
CDR3: CSARDLVYTGELFF
DNA: TGCAGTGCTAGAGATCTGGTTTACACCGGGGAGCTGTTTTTT

J: TRBJ2-7
D: TRBD2
size: many
V: TRBV20-1
length: 13
CDR3: CSAKGLASYEQYF
DNA: TGCAGTGCTAAGGGACTAGCGTCCTACGAGCAGTACTTC

J: TRBJ1-1
D: TRBD1
size: many
V: TRBV27
length: 15
CDR3: CASSLFAQGATEAFF
DNA: TGTGCCAGCAGTTTATTTGCACAGGGGGCCACTGAAGCTTTCTTT

J: TRBJ2-2
D: TRBD1
size: many
V: TRBV15
length: 15
CDR3: CATSTGTGNTGELFF
DNA: TGTGCCACCAGCACCGGGACAGGGAACACCGGGGAGCTGTTTTTT

J: TRBJ2-1
D: .
size: many
V: TRBV7-9
length: 13
CDR3: CASRAPSYNEQFF
DNA: TGTGCCAGCCGGGCGCCCTCCTACAATGAGCAGTTCTTC

J: TRBJ2-2
D: TRBD2
size: many
V: TRBV4-2
length: 17
CDR3: CASSQVWGLAGSGELFF
DNA: TGTGCCAGCAGCCAAGTGTGGGGACTAGCGGGGTCCGGGGAGCTGTTTTTT

J: TRBJ2-3
D: TRBD2
size: many
V: TRBV15
length: 16
CDR3: CATSRDLAGGENTQYF
DNA: TGTGCCACCAGCAGAGATTTAGCGGGAGGCGAAAATACGCAGTATTTT

J: TRBJ1-4
D: TRBD1
size: many
V: TRBV19
length: 17
CDR3: CASSWGQGLSPNEKLFF
DNA: TGTGCCAGTAGTTGGGGACAGGGGCTGTCTCCAAATGAAAAACTGTTTTTT

J: TRBJ1-5
D: TRBD1
size: many
V: TRBV27
length: 17
CDR3: CASRPGQVALGSQPQHF
DNA: TGTGCCAGCAGGCCGGGACAGGTAGCGCTAGGGTCTCAGCCCCAGCATTTT

J: TRBJ2-7
D: .
size: many
V: TRBV11-2
length: 11
CDR3: CASSSVQEQYF
DNA: TGTGCCAGCAGCTCGGTCCAGGAGCAGTACTTC

J: TRBJ2-3
D: .
size: many
V: TRBV4-2
length: 14
CDR3: CASSQESSSDTQYF
DNA: TGTGCCAGCAGCCAAGAGAGCAGCTCAGATACGCAGTATTTT

J: TRBJ2-6
D: TRBD2
size: .
V: TRBV7-2
length: 19
CDR3: CASSLAEREAQAGANVLTF
DNA: TGTGCCAGCAGCTTAGCGGAGCGGGAGGCCCAAGCAGGGGCCAACGTCCTGACTTTC

J: TRBJ2-3
D: .
size: few
V: TRBV25-1
length: 14
CDR3: CASSELGATDTQYF
DNA: TGTGCCAGCAGTGAACTAGGTGCGACAGATACGCAGTATTTT

J: TRBJ2-5
D: .
size: many
V: TRBV10-3
length: 13
CDR3: CAISESIAGFQYF
DNA: TGTGCCATCAGTGAGTCCATAGCAGGGTTCCAGTACTTC

J: TRBJ2-1
D: TRBD2
size: few
V: TRBV5-6
length: 15
CDR3: CASSLTLAGYNEQFF
DNA: TGTGCCAGCAGCTTGACTCTAGCGGGCTACAATGAGCAGTTCTTC

J: TRBJ2-1
D: .
size: many
V: TRBV7-9
length: 14
CDR3: CASSLVFGLEEQFF
DNA: TGTGCCAGCAGCTTAGTTTTTGGGTTAGAGGAGCAGTTCTTC

J: TRBJ2-7
D: .
size: many
V: TRBV7-9
length: 16
CDR3: CASSLEVGTRAYEQYF
DNA: TGTGCCAGCAGCTTAGAAGTCGGGACACGGGCCTACGAGCAGTACTTC

J: TRBJ2-2
D: .
size: many
V: TRBV15
length: 15
CDR3: CATSQDMANTGELFF
DNA: TGTGCCACCAGCCAGGACATGGCGAACACCGGGGAGCTGTTTTTT

J: TRBJ2-1
D: TRBD2
size: many
V: TRBV7-9
length: 14
CDR3: CASRGLAGENEQFF
DNA: TGTGCCAGCAGGGGACTAGCGGGAGAAAATGAGCAGTTCTTC

J: TRBJ1-1
D: .
size: many
V: TRBV5-6
length: 12
CDR3: CASSLMNTEAFF
DNA: TGTGCCAGCAGCTTGATGAACACTGAAGCTTTCTTT

J: TRBJ1-2
D: .
size: many
V: TRBV29-1
length: 13
CDR3: CSAWGESNDGYTF
DNA: TGCAGCGCCTGGGGGGAGAGTAACGATGGCTACACCTTC

J: TRBJ1-1
D: .
size: many
V: TRBV6-2/TRBV6-3
length: 14
CDR3: CASSSQGLNTEAFF
DNA: TGTGCCAGCAGTTCCCAGGGCCTCAACACTGAAGCTTTCTTT

J: TRBJ2-5
D: TRBD1
size: many
V: TRBV6-2/TRBV6-3
length: 15
CDR3: CASSTHRGSQETQYF
DNA: TGTGCCAGCAGTACCCACAGGGGAAGTCAAGAGACCCAGTACTTC

J: TRBJ2-6
D: .
size: many
V: TRBV29-1
length: 15
CDR3: CSVEVSGSGANVLTF
DNA: TGCAGCGTTGAAGTCTCCGGATCTGGGGCCAACGTCCTGACTTTC

J: TRBJ2-3
D: .
size: many
V: TRBV28
length: 17
CDR3: CASSLGTWGGDTDTQYF
DNA: TGTGCCAGCAGTTTGGGGACCTGGGGCGGGGACACAGATACGCAGTATTTT

J: TRBJ2-5
D: TRBD1
size: few
V: TRBV3-1
length: 17
CDR3: CASSQGPRAGGDETQYF
DNA: TGTGCCAGCAGCCAAGGGCCGAGGGCAGGGGGCGATGAGACCCAGTACTTC

J: TRBJ2-7
D: .
size: many
V: TRBV7-9
length: 12
CDR3: CASSGNVHEQYF
DNA: TGTGCCAGCAGCGGAAATGTACACGAGCAGTACTTC

J: TRBJ2-7
D: TRBD2
size: .
V: TRBV29-1
length: 13
CDR3: CSGLTSGTHEQYF
DNA: TGCAGCGGACTGACTAGCGGGACTCACGAGCAGTACTTC

J: TRBJ2-3
D: TRBD2
size: .
V: TRBV28
length: 16
CDR3: CASSLSELAITDTQYF
DNA: TGTGCCAGCAGTTTATCCGAACTAGCGATCACAGATACGCAGTATTTT

J: TRBJ2-2
D: .
size: many
V: TRBV15
length: 12
CDR3: CATSVGTGELFF
DNA: TGTGCCACCTCCGTGGGTACCGGGGAGCTGTTTTTT

J: TRBJ2-7
D: .
size: many
V: TRBV9
length: 17
CDR3: CASSVVVGPRASYEQYF
DNA: TGTGCCAGCAGCGTAGTAGTAGGACCCAGGGCTTCCTACGAGCAGTACTTC

J: TRBJ2-7
D: TRBD2
size: many
V: TRBV6-5
length: 15
CDR3: CASSPEAGEAYEQYF
DNA: TGTGCCAGCAGTCCCGAAGCGGGAGAGGCCTACGAGCAGTACTTC

J: TRBJ2-2
D: .
size: many
V: TRBV24-1
length: 19
CDR3: CATSDLGGSGGANTGELFF
DNA: TGTGCCACCAGTGATTTGGGCGGGTCGGGCGGAGCGAACACCGGGGAGCTGTTTTTT

J: TRBJ2-7
D: TRBD2
size: many
V: TRBV11-1
length: 16
CDR3: CASSLEVGTNSYEQYF
DNA: TGTGCCAGCAGCTTAGAGGTCGGGACTAACTCCTACGAGCAGTACTTC

J: TRBJ2-1
D: TRBD2
size: many
V: TRBV27
length: 15
CDR3: CASSSLAGGSNEQFF
DNA: TGTGCCAGCAGTTCCCTAGCGGGAGGCTCTAATGAGCAGTTCTTC

J: TRBJ2-7
D: TRBD1
size: many
V: TRBV4-3
length: 15
CDR3: CASSLRLQGAYEQYF
DNA: TGCGCCAGCAGCCTCCGCTTACAGGGGGCTTACGAGCAGTACTTC

J: TRBJ2-3
D: .
size: many
V: TRBV27
length: 12
CDR3: CASKQATDTQYF
DNA: TGTGCCAGCAAACAGGCAACAGATACGCAGTATTTT